Many counts were recorded for the clone carrying this T cell receptor beta chain. This specimen belongs to a study of spatial heterogeneity in lung cancer. Using its own MiXCR run on the 5' RACE reads, TCRdb lists one record per CDR3 protein. The repertoire has about 82,000 distinct CDR3 sequences, roughly 12% of them found once; the top ten carry 4.6%. Germline values: CDR1 SNHLY, CDR2 FYNNEI. Trimming cost V 7 bases and J 4 bases, with 16 bases left between them. The CDR3 loop spans 15 amino acids. Time point described: sample taken at primary tumor resection. Unsorted samples of tumor, nontumor lung or frozen PBMC had their whole RNA sequenced.

Sample: PBMCs, taken at surgery. This sequence originates from a male donor with early-stage non-small cell lung cancer. The J gene is TRBJ1-4, the V gene TRBV2; D remains ambiguous. The CDR3 DNA reads as TGTGCCAGCACCCCGGGGAACGGCTATAATGAAAAACTGTTTTTT. It specifies CASTPGNGYNEKLFF.